Following are 22 T cell receptor beta chains from one sample sequenced in a study of shared clonotypes between healthy human individuals. Clones were read by immunoSEQ multiplex PCR, and TCRdb kept only the in-frame ones, dropping some. The sample yields some 490,000 clones, about 72% seen once. The sequenced sample consisted of PBMCs. The receptors come from a woman in her forties in good health. Some clones in this sample may be carry-over from other donors' samples.

The chain carries TRBV5-4 and TRBJ2-3, with D possibly matching TRBD2 (5 bases). The CDR3 contains 16 residues. Trimming removed 3 bases from V and 1 base from J, with 15 bases in between. Germline V gene sequence: CDR1 SGHNT, CDR2 YYREEE (reference sequence). CDR3 region: CASSSYLEGGTDTQYF. For the CDR3, the DNA is TGTGCCAGCAGCTCGTACTTAGAGGGAGGCACAGATACGCAGTATTTT. Combining the CDR3 with reference TRBV5-4 and TRBJ2-3 gives the whole variable domain ETGVTQSPTHLIKTRGQQVTLRCSSQSGHNTVSWYQQALGQGPQFIFQYYREEENGRGNFPPRFSGLQFPNYSSELNVNALELDDSALYLCASSSYLEGGTDTQYFGPGTRLTVL.

V usage is TRBV18 and J usage is TRBJ2-7; D is perhaps TRBD2 (6 bases). Germline V lookup: CDR1 KGHSH, CDR2 LQKENI. The CDR3 loop spans 14 amino acids. V was shortened by 8 bases and J by 2 bases, with 16 bases between the two germline ends. CDR3 region: CASAGGERAYEQYF. The CDR3 DNA is TGTGCCAGCGCCGGGGGAGAGCGGGCCTACGAGCAGTACTTC.

As for this clone: An end of the junction does not agree with germline; a read error may underlie this. The chain carries TRBV19 and TRBJ2-1; D may correspond to TRBD1 or TRBD2 (5 bases each). CDR1 and CDR2 from the germline V gene are LNHDA and SQIVND (reference sequence). This CDR3 is built from 18 residues. DNA of the CDR3: TGTGTCAGTAGTATAAGTTCAACAGGTTGGGGGAGTCGGAATGAGCAGTTCTTC. Translated: CVSSISSTGWGSRNEQFF.

V usage is TRBV5-1 and J usage is TRBJ2-5; D gene unclear. Germline CDR1 is SGHRS and CDR2 is YFSETQ. This CDR3 contains 13 residues. The V gene lost 0 bases and the J gene lost 4 bases, with 7 bases spanning the gap. For the CDR3, the DNA is TGCGCCAGCAGCTTGGTGGGTACAGAGACCCAGTACTTC. Amino acids: CASSLVGTETQYF.

This clone was recorded once. The rearrangement links TRBV19 to TRBJ2-6; 8 bases match TRBD1. CDR1 is LNHDA and CDR2 is SQIVND in the germline V gene (reference sequence). This CDR3 is 17 amino acids long. The V and J ends lost 6 bases and 1 base, in that order; junction bases with no gene match: 8. CDR3 region: CASSKGQGGSGANVLTF. The CDR3 coding sequence is TGTGCCAGTAGCAAAGGACAGGGTGGATCTGGGGCCAACGTCCTGACTTTC.

The chain is built from TRBV7-2 and TRBJ2-1; 12 positions match TRBD2. V was pared by 5 bases and J by 11 bases, with 10 bases of the junction left unmatched. From germline, CDR1 is SGHTA and CDR2 FQGNSA. The CDR3 loop spans 15 amino acids. CDR3 nucleotides: TGTGCCAGCAGCCCCCAGGGGCTAGCGGGGGGGAAGCAGTTCTTC. Translation: CASSPQGLAGGKQFF.

The gene calls are TRBV18 and TRBJ1-5, with D perhaps TRBD1 (5 bases). Trimming took off 0 bases at V and 4 bases at J, with 7 bases between the two ends. The germline CDR1 and CDR2 sequences are KGHSH and LQKENI. The CDR3 is 14 residues long. Written as DNA, the CDR3 is TGTGCCAGCTCACCACCGGGGGAAAATCAGCCCCAGCATTTT. Translated: CASSPPGENQPQHF.

This chain joins TRBV19 and TRBJ2-7; weak D call: TRBD1 (6 bases). V lost 6 bases and J 3 bases, leaving 15 bases between the germline ends. Germline CDR1 and CDR2: LNHDA and SQIVND (reference sequence). The CDR3 sequence is 14 residues long. The CDR3 sequence: CASRSRDMGYEQYF. DNA of the CDR3: TGTGCCAGTAGAAGCCGGGACATGGGCTACGAGCAGTACTTC.

The table lists this clone with a few counts. The genes are TRBV7-9 and TRBJ2-7, with 8 bases lining up with TRBD2. The V and J ends lost 2 bases and 5 bases, in that order; junction bases with no gene match: 5. The germline gives CDR1 SEHNR, CDR2 FQNEAQ (reference sequence). The CDR3 covers 14 residues. The CDR3 loop is CASSLLAGGHEQYF. The CDR3 DNA reads as TGTGCCAGCAGCTTATTGGCGGGAGGCCACGAGCAGTACTTC. The full variable domain, rest sourced from reference TRBV7-9 and TRBJ2-7, is DTGVSQNPRHKITKRGQNVTFRCDPISEHNRLYWYRQTLGQGPEFLTYFQNEAQLEKSRLLSDRFSAERPKGSFSTLEIQRTEQGDSAMYLCASSLLAGGHEQYFGPGTRLTVT.

This sequence joins TRBV18 and TRBJ1-1, with 8 positions matching TRBD1. The CDR3 runs to 17 residues. Trimming cost V 4 bases and J 1 base; bases outside gene matches: 11. CDR1 is KGHSH and CDR2 is LQKENI in the germline V gene. CDR3: CASSLSQQGAPNTEAFF. CDR3 sequence (DNA): TGTGCCAGCTCACTAAGCCAGCAGGGGGCACCGAACACTGAAGCTTTCTTT.

The rearrangement joins TRBV28 to TRBJ1-4, with D hard to call. V was shortened by 5 bases and J by 8 bases, with 15 bases between the two germline ends. The CDR3 extends over 14 amino acids. Looked up from germline, CDR1 is MDHEN and CDR2 is SYDVKM. Here the CDR3 reads CASSRTDFWEKLFF. CDR3 sequence (DNA): TGTGCCAGCAGTCGGACGGACTTTTGGGAAAAACTGTTTTTT. Variable domain in full (rest from reference TRBV28 and TRBJ1-4): DVKVTQSSRYLVKRTGEKVFLECVQDMDHENMFWYRQDPGLGLRLIYFSYDVKMKEKGDIPEGYSVSREKKERFSLILESASTNQTSMYLCASSRTDFWEKLFFGSGTQLSVL.

With respect to this clone: A read error is likely here: a far larger clone is one base away. The chain recombines TRBV12-5 with TRBJ2-5; 9 nucleotides align to TRBD2. CDR1 and CDR2 (germline): LGHNT, FRNRAP. CDR3 length: 16 amino acids. In DNA form, the CDR3 reads TGTGCTAGTAGTTTGGTATTAGCGGGAGTAGGTGAGACCCAGTACTTC. Translated: CASSLVLAGVGETQYF.

The rearrangement joins TRBV7-6 to TRBJ1-1; TRBD1 matches at 7 bases. Germline V gene sequence: CDR1 SGHVS, CDR2 FNYEAQ. The V segment lost 4 bases and the J segment 5 bases; nucleotides outside the gene matches: 7. The CDR3 covers 14 residues. CDR3 sequence: CASSSRQGRTEAFF. The CDR3 DNA reads as TGTGCCAGCAGCTCACGACAGGGCCGAACTGAAGCTTTCTTT.

This chain joins TRBV2 and TRBJ2-7, with TRBD2 matching over 12 bases. The CDR3 length is 15 residues. V gave up 5 bases and J gave up 3 bases; unmatched junction bases: 5. CDR1 is SNHLY, CDR2 FYNNEI, per germline. This CDR3 is CASSQTSGSVYEQYF. The CDR3, as DNA: TGTGCCAGCAGTCAGACTAGCGGGAGTGTCTACGAGCAGTACTTC.

V usage is TRBV13 and J usage is TRBJ2-1; 10 bases line up with TRBD1. CDR3 length: 16 amino acids. Trimming took 5 bases from V and 9 from J; bases not matched to a gene: 13. Germline CDR1 and CDR2: PRHDT and FYEKMQ (reference sequence). CDR3 sequence (DNA): TGTGCCAGCAGCCAGTATCGACAGGGGGCCCTTGGTGAGCAGTTCTTC. This gives the protein CASSQYRQGALGEQFF.

The rearrangement uses TRBV15 and TRBJ2-5; D unclear. The CDR3 covers 13 residues. V lost 1 base and J lost 3, with 6 bases in between. The germline gives CDR1 LNHNV, CDR2 YYDKDF (reference sequence). The CDR3 bases are TGTGCCACCAGCAGAGCATTTGAAGAGACCCAGTACTTC. Translated, it gives CATSRAFEETQYF. Looking up the rest from reference TRBV15 and TRBJ2-5 gives the full variable domain: DAMVIQNPRYQVTQFGKPVTLSCSQTLNHNVMYWYQQKSSQAPKLLFHYYDKDFNNEADTPDNFQSRRPNTSFCFLDIRSPGLGDTAMYLCATSRAFEETQYFGPGTRLLVL.

The rearrangement links TRBV30 to TRBJ2-7; perhaps D is TRBD1 or TRBD2 (5 bases each). The V gene's germline CDR1 is GTSNPN and CDR2 SVGIG (reference sequence). The V end lost 3 bases, the J end lost 0 bases, and 12 bases lay between the germline ends. This CDR3 region has 14 residues. The CDR3 protein is CAWSRTTSSYEQYF. For the CDR3, the DNA is TGTGCCTGGAGCCGGACAACTAGCTCCTACGAGCAGTACTTC.

With regard to this clone: The likely explanation is a read error, given a far larger clone one base away. The J gene is TRBJ2-7, the V gene TRBV11-2, with 9 bases matching TRBD1. Germline CDR1 SGHAT, CDR2 FQNNGV. The CDR3 consists of 16 residues. CDR3 coding DNA: TGTGCCAGCAGCTTAAGGCCGGGACAGGGACCCTACGGGCAGTACTTC. Amino acids: CASSLRPGQGPYGQYF.

This chain joins TRBV28 and TRBJ2-1, with D perhaps matching TRBD2 (5 bases). CDR3 length: 13 amino acids. Germline V gives CDR1 MDHEN, CDR2 SYDVKM. The V gene lost 4 bases and the J gene lost 6 bases, with 10 bases spanning the gap. CDR3 sequence: CASSSALGNEQFF. For the CDR3, the DNA is TGTGCCAGCAGTTCGGCACTAGGCAATGAGCAGTTCTTC.

This clone was found a few times. This chain connects TRBV5-1 to TRBJ1-3; D unclear. Germline CDR1 and CDR2: SGHRS and YFSETQ. The ends were cut back, 5 bases at V and 0 bases at J, with 9 bases in the middle. This CDR3 has 14 amino acids. This CDR3 reads CASSNPGSGNTIYF. CDR3 coding DNA: TGCGCCAGCAGTAATCCGGGCTCTGGAAACACCATATATTTT.

This clone was detected only once. This sequence joins TRBV5-4 and TRBJ2-2, with D perhaps matching TRBD1 (6 bases). The V gene's germline CDR1 is SGHNT and CDR2 YYREEE (reference sequence). This CDR3 is built from 14 residues. Trimming took off 3 bases at V and 8 bases at J, with 14 bases between the two ends. The CDR3 DNA follows: TGTGCCAGCAGCTCAGAGGGGGTTACGGGGGAGCTGTTTTTT. Encoded protein: CASSSEGVTGELFF.

This chain connects TRBV4-2 to TRBJ2-1; D may be TRBD1 or TRBD2 (5 bases each). Germline CDR1 reads LGHNA; CDR2 reads YNFKEQ. The V gene lost 0 bases and the J gene lost 6 bases, with 12 bases spanning the gap. The CDR3 has 15 amino acids. The CDR3 reads CASSQDGGAPNEQFF. The CDR3, as DNA: TGTGCCAGCAGCCAAGATGGGGGAGCGCCCAATGAGCAGTTCTTC.